Presented here are 31 T cell receptor beta chains from one specimen sequenced in a study of blood T cell repertoires in COVID-19. The data were produced by immunoSEQ multiplex PCR, yet TCRdb's version contains in-frame clones alone and is incomplete. The profile shows over 15,000 clones, under 85% of them singletons. What was sequenced was peripheral blood. Source of these receptors: a man between 65 and 79 years old with active or convalescent COVID-19.

The V gene is TRBV5-5, the J gene TRBJ2-1; TRBD2 matches 7 bases. Germline V CDR1 and CDR2: SGHKS, YYEKEE (reference sequence). This CDR3 comprises 15 residues. V shed 2 bases and J 2 bases; nucleotides not matched to a gene: 4. The CDR3 loop reads CASSFTRGTYNEQFF. As DNA, the CDR3 is TGTGCCAGCAGCTTCACGCGGGGGACCTACAATGAGCAGTTCTTC.

The rearrangement links TRBV15 to TRBJ2-5; possibly TRBD2 for D (5 bases). Trimming took 1 base from V and 2 from J, leaving 5 bases between them. CDR1 and CDR2 (germline): LNHNV, YYDKDF (reference sequence). The CDR3 extends over 13 amino acids. This CDR3 is CATSRGRQETQYF. DNA for the CDR3: TGTGCCACCAGCAGAGGGAGGCAAGAGACCCAGTACTTC.

The genes are TRBV5-1 and TRBJ1-2, with no clear D. The ends were cut back, 7 bases at V and 8 bases at J, with 21 bases in the middle. The CDR3 is 14 residues long. Per germline, CDR1 SGHRS and CDR2 YFSETQ. Here the CDR3 DNA reads TGCGCCAGCCCTTCGGGAGGAAGAGGGTACGGCTACACCTTC. It encodes CASPSGGRGYGYTF.

The rearrangement joins TRBV7-9 to TRBJ2-3; D unclear. This CDR3 is built from 14 residues. V was clipped by 4 bases and J by 1 base, with 9 bases between them. The germline CDR1 and CDR2 sequences are SEHNR and FQNEAQ (reference sequence). DNA for the CDR3: TGTGCCAGCAGCTCCCCCGCGGGCACAGATACGCAGTATTTT. Translation gives CASSSPAGTDTQYF.

The chain joins TRBV4-3 to TRBJ2-3; TRBD2 matches at 15 bases. In germline, CDR1 is LGHNA, CDR2 YSLEER. This CDR3 is 18 amino acids long. V was clipped by 0 bases and J by 6 bases; unmatched bases: 7. This chain's CDR3 is CASSQDGTSGGTGDTQYF. DNA of the CDR3: TGCGCCAGCAGCCAAGATGGGACTAGCGGGGGGACCGGCGATACGCAGTATTTT.

J is TRBJ1-2 and V is TRBV19; no reliable D call. Germline V CDR1 and CDR2: LNHDA, SQIVND (reference sequence). Trimming stripped 3 bases from V and 6 bases from J, with 8 bases between. This CDR3 has 12 residues. The CDR3 sequence is CASSIRGHGYTF. CDR3 nucleotide sequence: TGTGCCAGTAGTATTAGAGGTCATGGCTACACCTTC.

This rearrangement joins TRBV5-1 to TRBJ2-3; D gene uncertain. Germline V CDR1 and CDR2: SGHRS, YFSETQ. The CDR3 is 15 residues long. V was trimmed by 1 base and J by 0 bases, leaving 9 bases between them. The CDR3 loop reads CASSLISGSTDTQYF. The CDR3 DNA is TGCGCCAGCAGCTTGATCTCCGGTAGCACAGATACGCAGTATTTT.

The V call is TRBV6-5, the J call TRBJ2-3; 8 bases are shared with TRBD2. V dropped 2 bases and J dropped 3; count of bases not matched to a gene: 4. This CDR3 spans 15 amino acids. The germline V gene encodes CDR1 MNHEY and CDR2 SVGAGI. CDR3 protein: CASSYQGLVTDTQYF. Here the CDR3 DNA reads TGTGCCAGCAGTTACCAGGGACTAGTAACAGATACGCAGTATTTT.

The CDR3 region has the DNA TGTGCCAGCAGCTCTACCGCGGGGGGCTACACCTTC. Residues: CASSSTAGGYTF. The V call is TRBV7-9, the J call TRBJ1-2; D unresolved. The CDR3 covers 12 residues. Germline V lookup: CDR1 SEHNR, CDR2 FQNEAQ (reference sequence). The germline V and J ends were trimmed by 4 bases and 8 bases, with 11 bases remaining between them.

The CDR3 sequence: CASSQVIATNEKLFF. The CDR3 DNA follows: TGCGCCAGCAGCCAAGTAATTGCAACTAATGAAAAACTGTTTTTT. The V gene is TRBV4-1, the J gene TRBJ1-4; D gene ambiguous. The V and J ends lost 1 base and 0 bases respectively, with 6 bases between them. This CDR3 contains 15 residues. From germline, CDR1 is MGHRA and CDR2 YSYEKL.

V and J are TRBV4-2 and TRBJ2-2; 11 positions agree with TRBD1. From germline, CDR1 is LGHNA and CDR2 YNFKEQ. The CDR3 sequence is 16 residues long. V was pared by 6 bases and J by 7 bases, with 10 bases of the junction left unmatched. CDR3 nucleotide sequence: TGTGCCAGCAGACGAACGGACAGGGGGCTAGACGGGGAGCTGTTTTTT. As protein: CASRRTDRGLDGELFF.

The chain joins TRBV28 to TRBJ2-1; D is ambiguous. Between the trimmed V and J ends, which lost 8 bases and 6 bases, there was a span of 14 bases. This CDR3 is 13 amino acids long. Germline values: CDR1 MDHEN, CDR2 SYDVKM. The CDR3 loop reads CASCQRLINEQFF. Written as DNA, the CDR3 is TGTGCCAGCTGCCAGCGTCTTATCAATGAGCAGTTCTTC.

This clone is labeled medium-sized (0.01 to 0.1%). The chain carries TRBV3-1 (or the pseudogene TRBV3-2) and TRBJ2-1, with D possibly being TRBD2 (5 bases). Trimming pared 1 base from V and 5 bases from J, leaving 27 bases between. Germline V gives CDR1 LGHDT, CDR2 YNNKEL (reference sequence). This CDR3 is 20 amino acids long. This CDR3 is CASSQVSIWTNSDGDNEQFF. As DNA, the CDR3 is TGTGCCAGCAGCCAAGTGTCGATATGGACCAATAGCGATGGGGACAATGAGCAGTTCTTC.

This clone was found once. The chain recombines TRBV7-3 with TRBJ2-1, with TRBD2 identical over 11 bases. CDR3 length: 16 amino acids. V dropped 5 bases and J dropped 6; count of bases not matched to a gene: 9. The germline CDR1 and CDR2 sequences are SGHTA and FQGTGA. This CDR3 reads CASSAKLAGVGNEQFF. In DNA form, the CDR3 reads TGTGCCAGCAGCGCCAAACTAGCGGGAGTAGGCAATGAGCAGTTCTTC.

This clone has more than one count but fewer than ten. This chain links TRBV4-1 with TRBJ1-2; 7 bases align to TRBD1. Looked up from germline, CDR1 is MGHRA and CDR2 is YSYEKL. The J segment lost 4 bases and the V segment lost 1 base, leaving 12 bases of the junction unmatched. The CDR3 is made up of 17 amino acids. The CDR3 here is CASSQGGPGGPIYGYTF. In DNA form, the CDR3 reads TGCGCCAGCAGCCAAGGCGGCCCAGGGGGGCCTATCTATGGCTACACCTTC.

This clone was picked up a small number of times. The chain combines TRBV10-3 with TRBJ2-3, with 14 bases fitting TRBD2. The CDR3 totals 18 residues. V was pared by 0 bases and J by 4 bases, with 6 bases of the junction left unmatched. Per the germline V gene, CDR1 is ENHRY and CDR2 is SYGVKD. CDR3 nucleotide sequence: TGTGCCATCAGTGAGTCGCGGACTAGCGGGAGGTTGGCAGATACGCAGTATTTT. As protein: CAISESRTSGRLADTQYF.

The chain employs TRBV4-3 and TRBJ2-3; TRBD2 agrees at 9 bases. V lost 0 bases to trimming and J lost 6 bases; unmatched junction nucleotides: 10. Looked up from germline, CDR1 is LGHNA and CDR2 is YSLEER. The CDR3 runs 17 residues. The CDR3 loop is CASSQELGLAGWDTQYF. The CDR3 bases are TGCGCCAGCAGCCAAGAATTGGGCCTAGCGGGGTGGGATACGCAGTATTTT.

This clone was found a few times. The chain recombines TRBV10-1 with TRBJ1-5, with D maybe TRBD1 (6 bases). The CDR3 covers 15 residues. Germline-derived CDR1 and CDR2 are WNHNN and SYGVQD (reference sequence). V lost 3 bases and J lost 4, with 13 bases in between. The CDR3 coding sequence is TGCGCCAGCAGTGACGGGCAGGGGCTAAATCAGCCCCAGCATTTT. This codes for CASSDGQGLNQPQHF.

CDR3 nucleotide sequence: TGTGCCAGTAGTATCTCCCGGACTAGAGGGAATGAGCAGTTCTTC. The encoded protein is CASSISRTRGNEQFF. J is TRBJ2-1 and V is TRBV19, with 7 bases lining up with TRBD2. Germline CDR1 and CDR2: LNHDA and SQIVND (reference sequence). V lost 3 bases and J lost 7; bases outside the gene matches: 9. The CDR3 has 15 amino acids.

The chain joins TRBV4-3 to TRBJ2-6; 8 bases map to TRBD1. Germline values: CDR1 LGHNA, CDR2 YSLEER. Unmatched junction bases numbered 3, after V lost 0 bases and J lost 2 bases. The CDR3 loop spans 17 amino acids. CDR3: CASSQDRTGPGANVLTF. The CDR3 DNA sequence: TGCGCCAGCAGCCAAGATAGGACAGGGCCTGGGGCCAACGTCCTGACTTTC.

The chain uses TRBV9 and TRBJ1-2; 10 nucleotides agree with TRBD1. CDR3 size: 16 residues. J was trimmed by 4 bases and V by 0 bases; bases with no gene match: 6. The V gene's germline CDR1 is SGDLS and CDR2 YYNGEE. The chain's CDR3 is CASSVGEGQGFYGYTF. CDR3 sequence (DNA): TGTGCCAGCAGCGTAGGGGAGGGACAGGGGTTCTATGGCTACACCTTC.

This clone was picked up one time. One base away lies a much larger clone, so this may be a sequencing read error. Other DNA sequences in the same sample also yield this CDR3. The V gene is TRBV2, the J gene TRBJ2-3; D is perhaps TRBD2 (7 bases). From germline, CDR1 is SNHLY and CDR2 FYNNEI. The CDR3 totals 15 residues. Deletions cut 11 bases from V and 5 bases from J, with 23 bases between. The CDR3 region has the DNA TGTGCCCGCCGGGGGACTTGGGGGGGGCAAGATACGCAGTATTTT. Its translation is CARRGTWGGQDTQYF.

This clone showed up just a few times. The V and J genes are TRBV14 and TRBJ2-7, with unresolved D. Germline CDR1 and CDR2: SGHDN and FVKESK. Trimming pared 3 bases from V and 3 bases from J, leaving 3 bases between. The CDR3 has 11 residues. The CDR3 loop reads CASSQYYEQYF. CDR3 bases: TGTGCCAGCAGCCAGTACTACGAGCAGTACTTC.

The CDR3 reads CASGQGIRYEQYF. The CDR3 DNA is TGCGCCAGCGGACAGGGTATTCGGTACGAGCAGTACTTC. The J gene is TRBJ2-7, the V gene TRBV5-1; TRBD1 agrees at 8 bases. CDR1 and CDR2 (germline): SGHRS, YFSETQ. The trim removed 7 bases at V and 4 bases at J, leaving 7 bases unmatched. The CDR3 runs 13 residues.

The chain carries TRBV28 and TRBJ2-5; TRBD2 might be the D (5 bases). Germline V gene sequence: CDR1 MDHEN, CDR2 SYDVKM. Trimming removed 3 bases from V and 9 bases from J, with 14 bases in between. CDR3 size: 13 residues. The DNA of the CDR3 is TGTGCCAGCAGTTTGGGATACCTGAGGGCCCAGTACTTC. Its protein product is CASSLGYLRAQYF.

This chain links TRBV6-6 with TRBJ1-2, with 9 bases identical to TRBD1. CDR3 length equals 15 residues. Germline CDR1 and CDR2: MNHNY and SVGAGI (reference sequence). V lost 2 bases and J lost 4; bases outside the gene matches: 5. DNA for the CDR3: TGTGCCAGCAGTTACCCGGACAGGGGAGGCTATGGCTACACCTTC. It yields the protein CASSYPDRGGYGYTF.

The chain is built from TRBV7-8 and TRBJ2-1; D is unclear. In germline, CDR1 is SGHVS, CDR2 FQNEAQ. This CDR3 has 15 amino acids. V was cut by 4 bases and J by 8 bases, with 18 bases left in between. The CDR3 loop is CASSYGLRRLDEQFF. The CDR3 DNA is TGTGCCAGCAGCTATGGATTAAGGCGGTTGGATGAGCAGTTCTTC. The entire variable domain, with the rest obtained from reference TRBV7-8 and TRBJ2-1, is as follows: GAGVSQSPRYKVAKRGQDVALRCDPISGHVSLFWYQQALGQGPEFLTYFQNEAQLDKSGLPSDRFFAERPEGSVSTLKIQRTQQEDSAVYLCASSYGLRRLDEQFFGPGTRLTVL.

The V and J genes are TRBV5-6 and TRBJ2-1, with D unresolved. V gave up 5 bases and J gave up 3 bases, with 9 bases separating them. This CDR3 is built from 13 residues. Germline V lookup: CDR1 SGHDT, CDR2 YYEEEE. CDR3 sequence reads: CASRAVGYNEQFF. CDR3 in DNA: TGTGCCAGCAGGGCAGTTGGCTACAATGAGCAGTTCTTC.

In nucleotides, the CDR3 is TGTGCCAGCAGCCGTGAAGGGGGTCAGCCCCAGCATTTT. Translation: CASSREGGQPQHF. The V and J genes are TRBV7-9 and TRBJ1-5; maybe TRBD1 (6 bases). The CDR3 spans 13 residues. Germline CDR1 reads SEHNR; CDR2 reads FQNEAQ (reference sequence). V lost 5 bases, J lost 6 bases, and 11 bases lay in between.

This chain uses TRBV12-3 or TRBV12-4 with TRBJ1-6; 8 bases agree with TRBD1. The CDR3 contains 13 residues. Germline trimming cut 8 bases from V and 9 bases from J; bases unmatched to any gene: 6. The CDR3 DNA reads as TGTGCCAGCGCTAGTGGACAGGGTTCACCCCTCCACTTT. Translation gives CASASGQGSPLHF.

This sequence joins TRBV11-3 and TRBJ1-1; D remains ambiguous. The length of the CDR3 is 13 residues. Germline assignment: CDR1 SGHNT and CDR2 YENEEA. The V and J ends lost 5 bases and 1 base respectively, with 8 bases between them. Here the CDR3 reads CASSHPGNTEAFF. CDR3 nucleotide sequence: TGTGCCAGCAGCCACCCGGGGAACACTGAAGCTTTCTTT. The full variable domain, rest sourced from reference TRBV11-3 and TRBJ1-1, is EAGVVQSPRYKIIEKKQPVAFWCNPISGHNTLYWYLQNLGQGPELLIRYENEEAVDDSQLPKDRFSAERLKGVDSTLKIQPAELGDSAVYLCASSHPGNTEAFFGQGTRLTVV.